The TCR beta chain described here comes from a study of blood T cell repertoires in COVID-19. Study-wide context: Whether acute or convalescent, the COVID-19 samples came from the United States, Italy and Spain. T cells, B-cell-depleted T cells, or PBMCs provided the cDNA or gDNA that served as material.

Trimming removed 7 bases at V and 0 bases at J, with 17 bases between. The germline V gene encodes CDR1 SGHRS and CDR2 YFSETQ. The CDR3 covers 16 residues. This clone showed up just a few times. In the study's own analysis: Reference gene primer amplification yielded estimated nucleated cell counts. Assay used: immunoSEQ multiplex PCR; TCRdb lists only in-frame clones, some missing. From that table come the V and J calls and clone size; the DNA was used to work out D and trimming. The table shows 130,000 or so clones, with 55% to 75% occurring only once. The chain combines TRBV5-1 with TRBJ1-3, with a tentative D call TRBD1 (5 bases). What was sequenced was peripheral blood. The clonotype originates from an older woman with acute or convalescent COVID-19. The CDR3 DNA reads as TGCGCCAGCGGGGGTGGAGGGGCCGGCTCTGGAAACACCATATATTTT. Protein product: CASGGGGAGSGNTIYF.